A single sample gave rise to the 28 T cell receptor beta chains below, sequenced in a study of CD8 T cells in ankylosing spondylitis. TCRdb fed the 5' RACE reads into MiXCR, producing one record per CDR3 protein. The table records around 490,000 distinct CDR3 sequences, over 4% of them present only once. Study-wide results and limits: Seemingly distinctive of ankylosing spondylitis blood was a TCR beta motif formed by eight highly homologous variants.

The antigens for these receptors are not known. Sequenced: blood, either unsorted or a sorted T cell fraction (not recorded which). All receptors come from a male donor with ankylosing spondylitis.

V and J are TRBV5-1 and TRBJ1-4; 7 bases match TRBD1. The V gene's germline CDR1 is SGHRS and CDR2 YFSETQ. The CDR3 loop spans 17 amino acids. Unmatched junction bases numbered 9, after V lost 3 bases and J lost 1 base. CDR3 nucleotide sequence: TGCGCCAGCAGCTGGGAAAGACAGGGAGGAACTAATGAAAAACTGTTTTTT. It encodes CASSWERQGGTNEKLFF.

This clonotype was counted ten times or more. V is TRBV4-3 and J is TRBJ2-3; 7 positions agree with TRBD2. Germline V CDR1 and CDR2: LGHNA, YSLEER. The V segment lost 5 bases and the J segment 6 bases; nucleotides outside the gene matches: 11. There are 15 residues in the CDR3. The CDR3 loop reads CASSAAGALRDTQYF. The CDR3 DNA reads TGCGCCAGCAGCGCGGCGGGAGCCCTCCGGGATACGCAGTATTTT.

This clonotype was picked up many times. The chain combines TRBV20-1 with TRBJ2-7, with a tentative D call TRBD1 (5 bases). Between the trimmed V and J ends, which lost 5 bases and 3 bases, there was a span of 23 bases. Germline V lookup: CDR1 DFQATT, CDR2 SNEGSKA (reference sequence). The CDR3 runs to 16 residues. The CDR3 reads CSAGVGVAWGHYEQYF. The CDR3 bases are TGCAGTGCTGGGGTTGGGGTAGCTTGGGGCCACTACGAGCAGTACTTC.

This clonotype was counted at least ten times. The chain couples TRBV18 to TRBJ1-4, with 8 bases that match TRBD1. The junction had 7 bases not matched to a gene; V was cut back by 2 bases and J by 2 bases. Looked up from germline, CDR1 is KGHSH and CDR2 is LQKENI. There are 17 residues in the CDR3. The CDR3 coding sequence is TGTGCCAGCTCACCATCGGTTCAGGGGGCCACTAATGAAAAACTGTTTTTT. It specifies CASSPSVQGATNEKLFF.

This clonotype was found many times. The J gene is TRBJ2-1, the V gene TRBV7-2; D is unclear. V lost 1 base and J lost 0, with 7 bases in between. Germline CDR1 and CDR2: SGHTA and FQGNSA. The CDR3 has 15 residues. This CDR3 is CASSLGTRSYNEQFF. The CDR3 coding sequence is TGTGCCAGCAGCTTAGGCACTCGCTCCTACAATGAGCAGTTCTTC.

The rearrangement links TRBV3-1 to TRBJ1-2; D may be TRBD1 (5 bases). There are 14 residues in the CDR3. V lost 8 bases, J lost 6 bases, and 19 bases lay in between. Germline V gives CDR1 LGHDT, CDR2 YNNKEL (reference sequence). Here the CDR3 DNA reads TGTGCCAGCGCCGCGCGGGACCGCCCCAATGGCTACACCTTC. Amino acids: CASAARDRPNGYTF. Together with reference TRBV3-1 and TRBJ1-2, the CDR3 gives the full variable domain: DTAVSQTPKYLVTQMGNDKSIKCEQNLGHDTMYWYKQDSKKFLKIMFSYNNKELIINETVPNRFSPKSPDKAHLNLHINSLELGDSAVYFCASAARDRPNGYTFGSGTRLTVV.

This clonotype occurred many times. This chain joins TRBV6-2 or TRBV6-3 and TRBJ2-7; D is uncertain. Trimming took off 0 bases at V and 3 bases at J, with 6 bases between the two ends. CDR1 MNHEY and CDR2 SVGEGT come from the germline V gene. CDR3 size: 13 residues. This CDR3 is CASSYSENYEQYF. In DNA form, the CDR3 reads TGTGCCAGCAGTTACTCGGAGAACTACGAGCAGTACTTC.

This clonotype was observed at least ten times. The chain recombines TRBV6-2 or TRBV6-3 with TRBJ2-7; TRBD2 agrees at 10 bases. This CDR3 is built from 16 residues. J gave up 0 bases and V 0 bases, and 2 bases lay outside the gene matches. Germline V lookup: CDR1 MNHEY, CDR2 SVGEGT. This chain's CDR3 is CASSYSTSGLSYEQYF. The CDR3 DNA reads as TGTGCCAGCAGTTACTCGACTAGCGGGCTCTCCTACGAGCAGTACTTC.

The table lists this clonotype with many counts. The rearrangement joins TRBV4-3 to TRBJ1-6, with D tentatively TRBD1 (6 bases). Deletions cut 3 bases from V and 6 bases from J, with 18 bases between. This CDR3 has 17 amino acids. Germline V gene sequence: CDR1 LGHNA, CDR2 YSLEER. The chain's CDR3 is CASSHPRGGDINSPLHF. CDR3 bases: TGCGCCAGCAGCCACCCGAGAGGAGGGGACATTAATTCACCCCTCCACTTT.

The table lists this clonotype with many counts. The CDR3 protein is CSASVSQETQYF. The CDR3 region has the DNA TGCAGTGCTAGTGTTTCCCAAGAGACCCAGTACTTC. The chain is built from TRBV20-1 and TRBJ2-5; no definite D call. The CDR3 sequence is 12 residues long. V was trimmed by 3 bases and J by 1 base, leaving 6 bases between them. The germline V gene has CDR1 DFQATT and CDR2 SNEGSKA (reference sequence).

Many counts were recorded for this clonotype. The chain has TRBV5-1 and TRBJ2-1; D is unresolved. V lost 0 bases to trimming and J lost 7 bases, with 11 bases between them. The CDR3 spans 14 residues. CDR1 is SGHRS and CDR2 is YFSETQ in the germline V gene. The CDR3 protein is CASSLGLALNEQFF. The CDR3 nucleotides read TGCGCCAGCAGCTTGGGGTTAGCACTGAATGAGCAGTTCTTC.

As to this clonotype: At one boundary the junction diverges from the germline segment, which might be a read error. The chain uses TRBV20-1 and TRBJ2-3; 9 bases map to TRBD2. The CDR3 is made up of 16 amino acids. CDR1 DFQATT and CDR2 SNEGSKA come from the germline V gene (reference sequence). CDR3 bases: TGCTGTGCTAGTCCTCATAGCGGGGGACGCACAGATACGCAGTATTTT. Translating it yields CCASPHSGGRTDTQYF.

At least ten counts were recorded for this clonotype. V is TRBV11-2 and J is TRBJ2-6; the D gene is possibly TRBD1 (5 bases). Germline lookup yields CDR1 SGHAT and CDR2 FQNNGV. The CDR3 is made up of 18 amino acids. The V and J ends lost 5 bases and 0 bases respectively, with 17 bases between them. The CDR3 is CASSTQPTGSSGANVLTF. The CDR3 coding sequence is TGTGCCAGCAGCACCCAGCCTACAGGCAGCTCTGGGGCCAACGTCCTGACTTTC.

This clonotype came up many times. V gene TRBV7-2 combines with J gene TRBJ2-1; D gene uncertain. Germline-derived CDR1 and CDR2 are SGHTA and FQGNSA. This CDR3 has 15 amino acids. Trimming took off 4 bases at V and 0 bases at J, with 10 bases between the two ends. The CDR3 region has the DNA TGTGCCAGCAGCTCTAATCCGAGCTCCTACAATGAGCAGTTCTTC. Protein: CASSSNPSSYNEQFF.

The chain carries TRBV7-9 and TRBJ2-2, with D perhaps matching TRBD2 (6 bases). Germline V lookup: CDR1 SEHNR, CDR2 FQNEAQ (reference sequence). Trimming stripped 5 bases from V and 4 bases from J, with 17 bases between. The CDR3 length is 16 residues. For the CDR3, the DNA is TGTGCCAGCAGCAAAGGATCCGGGACTCGCACCGGGGAGCTGTTTTTT. Translation: CASSKGSGTRTGELFF.

The chain carries TRBV28 and TRBJ2-3, with a tentative D call TRBD2 (5 bases). The germline V gene encodes CDR1 MDHEN and CDR2 SYDVKM. The germline V and J ends were trimmed by 3 bases and 4 bases, with 14 bases remaining between them. This CDR3 spans 15 amino acids. DNA for the CDR3: TGTGCCAGCAGTTTGCCATCAGGAGGTGCAGATACGCAGTATTTT. It codes for CASSLPSGGADTQYF.

There are many counts of this clonotype. The rearrangement joins TRBV7-2 to TRBJ2-7; 10 bases line up with TRBD1. The CDR3 has 14 residues. The germline gives CDR1 SGHTA, CDR2 FQGNSA. V lost 3 bases, J lost 7 bases, and 6 bases stayed unmatched. In nucleotides, the CDR3 is TGTGCCAGCAGCTTGGACAGGGGGTGGTGGGAGCAGTACTTC. Translating gives CASSLDRGWWEQYF.

The sample holds many counts of this clonotype. V usage is TRBV20-1 and J usage is TRBJ1-2, with D unresolved. This CDR3 is 13 amino acids long. The germline gives CDR1 DFQATT, CDR2 SNEGSKA (reference sequence). Trimming removed 5 bases at V and 4 bases at J, with 14 bases between. CDR3 sequence: CSAASHLIYGYTF. Written as DNA, the CDR3 is TGCAGTGCTGCTTCTCATCTTATCTATGGCTACACCTTC.

This clonotype was recorded many times. This sequence joins TRBV7-9 and TRBJ2-1; the match to TRBD1 covers 8 bases. CDR1 is SEHNR and CDR2 is FQNEAQ in the germline V gene (reference sequence). V lost 4 bases, J lost 7 bases, and 9 bases stayed unmatched. This CDR3 spans 15 amino acids. CDR3 sequence: CASSSGADRGNEQFF. Here the CDR3 DNA reads TGTGCCAGCAGCTCTGGTGCAGACAGGGGTAATGAGCAGTTCTTC.

This clonotype was seen ten or more times. The rearrangement links TRBV4-3 to TRBJ1-2; D is perhaps TRBD1 (5 bases). Germline CDR1 is LGHNA and CDR2 is YSLEER. V lost 1 base to trimming and J lost 6 bases, with 15 bases between them. CDR3 length equals 15 residues. The CDR3 protein is CASSQVPGTANGYTF. The CDR3 region has the DNA TGCGCCAGCAGCCAAGTGCCCGGGACGGCGAATGGCTACACCTTC.

The rearrangement uses TRBV12-3 or TRBV12-4 and TRBJ2-6, with TRBD2 as a possible D gene (5 bases). The CDR3 is 15 amino acids. V was clipped by 7 bases and J by 2 bases, with 12 bases between them. In DNA, the CDR3 is TGTGCCAGCAACAAACGGGGAGCTGGGGCCAACGTCCTGACTTTC. Amino acids: CASNKRGAGANVLTF.

This clonotype was found many times. CDR3 residues: CASSQRGNLNEQFF. The CDR3 nucleotides are TGTGCCAGCAGCCAGCGGGGGAATCTCAATGAGCAGTTCTTC. This rearrangement joins TRBV6-1 to TRBJ2-1; 8 bases align to TRBD2. Germline loops: CDR1 MNHNS, CDR2 SASEGT. This CDR3 has 14 amino acids. V shed 6 bases and J 6 bases; nucleotides not matched to a gene: 7.

The chain joins TRBV20-1 to TRBJ2-6; D is possibly TRBD2 (6 bases). V lost 5 bases and J lost 10, with 18 bases in between. CDR3 length: 14 residues. Germline assignment: CDR1 DFQATT and CDR2 SNEGSKA (reference sequence). DNA for the CDR3: TGCAGTGCTGTGGGGCGGGACTCAAGGAACGTCCTGACTTTC. Translation gives CSAVGRDSRNVLTF.

This clonotype was counted many times. The chain joins TRBV20-1 to TRBJ2-7; perhaps TRBD1 as D (5 bases). Germline CDR1 and CDR2: DFQATT and SNEGSKA (reference sequence). The length of the CDR3 is 13 residues. V lost 3 bases, J lost 1 base, and 10 bases lay in between. CDR3 in DNA: TGCAGTGCTAGTAGGGGTACTTCCTACGAGCAGTACTTC. Translation gives CSASRGTSYEQYF.

This clonotype was seen many times. The chain recombines TRBV12-3 or TRBV12-4 with TRBJ1-3; D remains ambiguous. Trimming shortened V by 3 bases and J by 4 bases, and 10 bases separated the two germline ends. The CDR3 spans 14 residues. The CDR3 loop is CASSFITAGNTIYF. The CDR3 DNA is TGTGCCAGCAGTTTTATTACGGCGGGAAACACCATATATTTT.

This clonotype was detected many times. This chain uses TRBV24-1 with TRBJ2-3; D gene ambiguous. The CDR3 runs 11 residues. Trimming took off 2 bases at V and 11 bases at J, with 7 bases between the two ends. Germline CDR1 is KGHDR and CDR2 is SFDVKD. CDR3 in amino acids: CATSDSRRQYF. CDR3 nucleotides: TGTGCCACCAGTGATTCCCGCCGGCAGTATTTT.

The table lists this clonotype with a few counts. The chain combines TRBV15 with TRBJ2-7; 7 bases are a match to TRBD2. Germline lookup yields CDR1 LNHNV and CDR2 YYDKDF (reference sequence). Trimming removed 1 base from V and 4 bases from J; junction bases left unmatched: 7. The CDR3 totals 15 residues. DNA for the CDR3: TGTGCCACCAGCAGAGTTGGCGGGAGTGGGTACGAGCAGTACTTC. It codes for CATSRVGGSGYEQYF.

This clonotype was found many times. The chain has TRBV4-3 and TRBJ2-1, with TRBD2 matching over 8 bases. J was trimmed by 6 bases and V by 4 bases; bases with no gene match: 11. CDR3 size: 16 residues. CDR1 is LGHNA, CDR2 YSLEER, per germline. CDR3 region: CASSRLGLDAFNEQFF. The CDR3 DNA sequence: TGCGCCAGCAGCCGCCTGGGACTAGACGCCTTCAATGAGCAGTTCTTC.